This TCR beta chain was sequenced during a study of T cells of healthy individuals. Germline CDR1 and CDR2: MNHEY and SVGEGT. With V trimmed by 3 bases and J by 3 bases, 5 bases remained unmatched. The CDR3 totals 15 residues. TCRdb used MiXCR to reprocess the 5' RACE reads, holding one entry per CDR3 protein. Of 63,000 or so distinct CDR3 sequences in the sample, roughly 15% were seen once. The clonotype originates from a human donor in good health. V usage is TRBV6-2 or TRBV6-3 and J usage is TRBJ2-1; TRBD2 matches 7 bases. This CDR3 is CASSYHLAVYNEQFF. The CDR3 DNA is TGTGCCAGCAGTTATCACCTAGCGGTCTACAATGAGCAGTTCTTC.